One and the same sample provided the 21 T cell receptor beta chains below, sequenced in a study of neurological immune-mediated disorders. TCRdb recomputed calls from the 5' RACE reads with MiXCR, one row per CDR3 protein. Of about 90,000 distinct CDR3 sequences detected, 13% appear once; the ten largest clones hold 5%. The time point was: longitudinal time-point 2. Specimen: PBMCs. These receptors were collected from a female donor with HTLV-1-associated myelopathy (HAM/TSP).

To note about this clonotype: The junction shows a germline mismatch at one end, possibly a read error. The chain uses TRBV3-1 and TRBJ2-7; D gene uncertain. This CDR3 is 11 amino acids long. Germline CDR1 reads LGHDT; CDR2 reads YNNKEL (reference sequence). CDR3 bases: TGTGCCAGCAGCCAAGGTTACGGGCAGTACTTC. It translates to CASSQGYGQYF.

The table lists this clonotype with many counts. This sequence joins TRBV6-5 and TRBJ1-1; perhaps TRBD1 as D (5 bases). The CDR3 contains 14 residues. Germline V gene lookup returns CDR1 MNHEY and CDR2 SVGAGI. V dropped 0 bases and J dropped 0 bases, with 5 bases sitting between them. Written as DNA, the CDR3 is TGTGCCAGCAGTTACTCGACAGTGAACACTGAAGCTTTCTTT. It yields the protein CASSYSTVNTEAFF.

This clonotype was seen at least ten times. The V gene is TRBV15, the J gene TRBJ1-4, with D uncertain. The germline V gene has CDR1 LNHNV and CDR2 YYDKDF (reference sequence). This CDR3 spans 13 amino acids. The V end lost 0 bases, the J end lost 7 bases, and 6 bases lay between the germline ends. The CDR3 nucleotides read TGTGCCACCAGCAGAGAGGGGTTTGAAAAACTGTTTTTT. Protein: CATSREGFEKLFF. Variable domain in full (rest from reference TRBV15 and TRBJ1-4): DAMVIQNPRYQVTQFGKPVTLSCSQTLNHNVMYWYQQKSSQAPKLLFHYYDKDFNNEADTPDNFQSRRPNTSFCFLDIRSPGLGDTAMYLCATSREGFEKLFFGSGTQLSVL.

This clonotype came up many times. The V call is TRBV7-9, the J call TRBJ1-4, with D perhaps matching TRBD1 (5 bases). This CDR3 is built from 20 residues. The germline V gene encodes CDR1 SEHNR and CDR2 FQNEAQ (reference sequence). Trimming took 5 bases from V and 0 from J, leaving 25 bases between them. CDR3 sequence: CASSPTIRGPRTATNEKLFF. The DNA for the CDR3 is TGTGCCAGCAGCCCCACGATACGGGGCCCCCGAACTGCAACTAATGAAAAACTGTTTTTT.

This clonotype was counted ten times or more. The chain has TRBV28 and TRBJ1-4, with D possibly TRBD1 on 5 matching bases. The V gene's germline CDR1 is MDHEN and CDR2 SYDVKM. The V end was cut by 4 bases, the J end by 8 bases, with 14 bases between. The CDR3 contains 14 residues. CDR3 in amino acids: CASSSGWSVEKLFF. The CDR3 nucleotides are TGTGCCAGCAGTTCAGGGTGGTCGGTGGAAAAACTGTTTTTT.

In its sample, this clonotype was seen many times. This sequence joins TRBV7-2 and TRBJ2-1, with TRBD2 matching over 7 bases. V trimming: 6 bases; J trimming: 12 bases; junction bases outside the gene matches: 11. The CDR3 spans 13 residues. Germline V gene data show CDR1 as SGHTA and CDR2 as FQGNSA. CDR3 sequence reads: CASSPNTRGVQFF. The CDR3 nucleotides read TGTGCCAGCAGTCCCAACACTCGGGGGGTGCAGTTCTTC.

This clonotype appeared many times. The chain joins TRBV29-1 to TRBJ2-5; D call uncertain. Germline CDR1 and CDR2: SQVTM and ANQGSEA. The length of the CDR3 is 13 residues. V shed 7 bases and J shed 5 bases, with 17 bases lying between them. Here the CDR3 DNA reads TGCAGCGGCCGCCCCGGTAGTGCGGAGACCCAGTACTTC. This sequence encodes CSGRPGSAETQYF.

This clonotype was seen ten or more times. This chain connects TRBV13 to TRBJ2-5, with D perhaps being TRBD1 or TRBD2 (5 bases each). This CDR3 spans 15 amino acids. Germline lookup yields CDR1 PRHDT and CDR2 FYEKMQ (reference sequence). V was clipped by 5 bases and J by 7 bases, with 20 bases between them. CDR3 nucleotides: TGTGCCAGCAGCGGCCGGGACGGTGTTATCCGGACCCAGTACTTC. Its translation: CASSGRDGVIRTQYF.

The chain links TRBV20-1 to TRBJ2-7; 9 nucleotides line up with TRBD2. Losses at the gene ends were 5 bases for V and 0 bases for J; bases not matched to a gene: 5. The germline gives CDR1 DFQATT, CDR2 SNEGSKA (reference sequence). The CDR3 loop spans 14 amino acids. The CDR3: CSALSGGLSYEQYF. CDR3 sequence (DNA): TGCAGTGCTTTAAGCGGGGGGCTCTCCTACGAGCAGTACTTC.

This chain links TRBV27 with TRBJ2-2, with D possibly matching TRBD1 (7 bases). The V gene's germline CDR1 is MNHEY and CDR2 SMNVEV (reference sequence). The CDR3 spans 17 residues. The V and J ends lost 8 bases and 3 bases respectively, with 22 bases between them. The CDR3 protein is CASGRGGGASHTGELFF. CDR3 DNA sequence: TGTGCCAGCGGACGTGGAGGGGGCGCGTCTCACACCGGGGAGCTGTTTTTT.

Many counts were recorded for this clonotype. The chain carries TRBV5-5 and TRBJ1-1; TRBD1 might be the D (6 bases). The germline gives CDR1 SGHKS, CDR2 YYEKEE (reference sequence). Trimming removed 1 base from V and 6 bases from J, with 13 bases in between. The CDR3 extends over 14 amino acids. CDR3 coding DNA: TGTGCCAGCAGCTTGTACAGGGTCGGTTCTGAAGCTTTCTTT. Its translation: CASSLYRVGSEAFF.

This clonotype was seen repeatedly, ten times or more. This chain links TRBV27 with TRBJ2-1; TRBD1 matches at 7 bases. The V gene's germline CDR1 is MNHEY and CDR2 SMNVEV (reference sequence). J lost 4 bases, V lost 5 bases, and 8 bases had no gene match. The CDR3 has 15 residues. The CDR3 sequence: CASSPWDSYYNEQFF. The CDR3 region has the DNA TGTGCCAGCAGTCCCTGGGACAGCTATTACAATGAGCAGTTCTTC.

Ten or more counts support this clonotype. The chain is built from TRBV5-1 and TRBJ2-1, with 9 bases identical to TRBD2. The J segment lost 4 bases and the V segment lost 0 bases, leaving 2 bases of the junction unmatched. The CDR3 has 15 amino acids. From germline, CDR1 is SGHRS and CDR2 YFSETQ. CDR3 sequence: CASSLERGEYNEQFF. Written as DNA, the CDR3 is TGCGCCAGCAGCTTGGAGCGGGGGGAGTACAATGAGCAGTTCTTC.

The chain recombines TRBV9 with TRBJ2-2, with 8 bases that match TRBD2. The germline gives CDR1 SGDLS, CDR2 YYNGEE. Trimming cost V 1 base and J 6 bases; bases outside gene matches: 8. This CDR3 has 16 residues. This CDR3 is CASSVHSGVIAGELFF. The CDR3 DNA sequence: TGTGCCAGCAGCGTACATAGCGGGGTGATCGCCGGGGAGCTGTTTTTT.

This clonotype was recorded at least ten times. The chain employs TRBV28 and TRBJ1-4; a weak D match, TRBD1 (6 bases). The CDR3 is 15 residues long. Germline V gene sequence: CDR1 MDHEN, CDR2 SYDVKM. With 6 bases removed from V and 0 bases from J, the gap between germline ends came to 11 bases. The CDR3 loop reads CASRTYRATNEKLFF. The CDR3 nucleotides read TGTGCCAGCAGAACATACAGGGCAACTAATGAAAAACTGTTTTTT. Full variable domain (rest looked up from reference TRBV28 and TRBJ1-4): DVKVTQSSRYLVKRTGEKVFLECVQDMDHENMFWYRQDPGLGLRLIYFSYDVKMKEKGDIPEGYSVSREKKERFSLILESASTNQTSMYLCASRTYRATNEKLFFGSGTQLSVL.

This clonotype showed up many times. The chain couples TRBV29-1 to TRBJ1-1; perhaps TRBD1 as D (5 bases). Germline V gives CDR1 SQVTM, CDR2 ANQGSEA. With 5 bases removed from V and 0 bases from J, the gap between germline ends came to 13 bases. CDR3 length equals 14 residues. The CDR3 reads CSVFKGSMNTEAFF. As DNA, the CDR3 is TGCAGCGTTTTCAAGGGGTCCATGAACACTGAAGCTTTCTTT.

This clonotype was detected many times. The CDR3: CSVGGAADLNNEQFF. In DNA, the CDR3 is TGCAGCGTTGGAGGGGCGGCAGATCTAAACAATGAGCAGTTCTTC. The rearrangement links TRBV29-1 to TRBJ2-1; D might be TRBD1 or TRBD2, each matching 5 bases. The CDR3 consists of 15 residues. The V gene lost 4 bases and the J gene lost 5 bases, with 18 bases spanning the gap. Germline V gene sequence: CDR1 SQVTM, CDR2 ANQGSEA.

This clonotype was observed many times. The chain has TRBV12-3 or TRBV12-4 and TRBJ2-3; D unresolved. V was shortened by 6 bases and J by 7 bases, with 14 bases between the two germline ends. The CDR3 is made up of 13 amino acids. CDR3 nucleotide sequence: TGTGCCAGCAGCCAAGGGAAAGCCAATACGCAGTATTTT. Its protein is CASSQGKANTQYF.

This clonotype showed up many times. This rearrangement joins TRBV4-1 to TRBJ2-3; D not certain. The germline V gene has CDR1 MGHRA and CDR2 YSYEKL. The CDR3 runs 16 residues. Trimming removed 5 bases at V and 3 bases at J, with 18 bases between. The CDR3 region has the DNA TGCGCCAGCAGCAGCTTGGACCGAACGACGACAGATACGCAGTATTTT. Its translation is CASSSLDRTTTDTQYF.

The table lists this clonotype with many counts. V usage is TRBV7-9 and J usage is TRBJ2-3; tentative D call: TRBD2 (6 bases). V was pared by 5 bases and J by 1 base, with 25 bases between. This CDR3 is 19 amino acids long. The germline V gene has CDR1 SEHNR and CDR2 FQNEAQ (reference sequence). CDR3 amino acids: CASSGVDLKERVGTDTQYF. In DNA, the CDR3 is TGTGCCAGCAGCGGGGTCGACCTTAAGGAGCGGGTGGGCACAGATACGCAGTATTTT.

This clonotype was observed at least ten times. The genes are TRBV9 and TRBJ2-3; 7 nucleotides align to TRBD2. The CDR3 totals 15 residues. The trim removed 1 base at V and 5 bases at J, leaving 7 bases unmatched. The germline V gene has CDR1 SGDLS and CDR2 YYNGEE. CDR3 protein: CASSVTAGRKDTQYF. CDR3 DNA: TGTGCCAGCAGCGTAACAGCGGGGAGGAAAGATACGCAGTATTTT. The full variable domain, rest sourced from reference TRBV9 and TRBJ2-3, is DSGVTQTPKHLITATGQRVTLRCSPRSGDLSVYWYQQSLDQGLQFLIQYYNGEERAKGNILERFSAQQFPDLHSELNLSSLELGDSALYFCASSVTAGRKDTQYFGPGTRLTVL.